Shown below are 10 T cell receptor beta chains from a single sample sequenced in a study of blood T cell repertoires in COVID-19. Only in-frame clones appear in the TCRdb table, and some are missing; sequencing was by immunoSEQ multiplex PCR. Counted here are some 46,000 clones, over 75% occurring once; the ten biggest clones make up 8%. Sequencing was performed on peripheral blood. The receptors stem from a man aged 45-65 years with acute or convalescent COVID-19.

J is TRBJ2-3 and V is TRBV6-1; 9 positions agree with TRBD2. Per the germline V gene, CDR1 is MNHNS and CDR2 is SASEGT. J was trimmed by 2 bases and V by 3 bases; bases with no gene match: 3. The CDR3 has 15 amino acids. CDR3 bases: TGTGCCAGCAGTGAGTTAGCGGGAGACACAGATACGCAGTATTTT. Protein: CASSELAGDTDTQYF.

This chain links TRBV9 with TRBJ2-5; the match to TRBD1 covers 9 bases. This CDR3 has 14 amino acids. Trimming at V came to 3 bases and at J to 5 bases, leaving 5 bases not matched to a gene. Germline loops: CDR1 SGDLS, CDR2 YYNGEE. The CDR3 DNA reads TGTGCCAGCAGCGGAACAGGGGGCGCGGAGACCCAGTACTTC. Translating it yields CASSGTGGAETQYF.

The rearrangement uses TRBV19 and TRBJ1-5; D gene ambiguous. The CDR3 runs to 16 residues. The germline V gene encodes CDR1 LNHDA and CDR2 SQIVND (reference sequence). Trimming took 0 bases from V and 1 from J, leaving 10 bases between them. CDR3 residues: CASSIDPGLSNQPQHF. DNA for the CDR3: TGTGCCAGTAGTATAGATCCCGGGTTGAGCAATCAGCCCCAGCATTTT.

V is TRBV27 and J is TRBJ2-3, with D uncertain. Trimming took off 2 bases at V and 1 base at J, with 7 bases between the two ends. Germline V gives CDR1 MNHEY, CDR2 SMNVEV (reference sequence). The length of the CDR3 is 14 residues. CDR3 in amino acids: CASSLRRRTDTQYF. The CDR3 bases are TGTGCCAGCAGTTTACGGCGGCGCACAGATACGCAGTATTTT.

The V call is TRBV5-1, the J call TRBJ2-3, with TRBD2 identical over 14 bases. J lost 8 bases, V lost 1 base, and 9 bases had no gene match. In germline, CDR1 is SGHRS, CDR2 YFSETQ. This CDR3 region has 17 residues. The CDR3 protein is CASSLYGTSGSPITQYF. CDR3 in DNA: TGCGCCAGCAGCTTGTATGGGACTAGCGGGAGCCCCATTACGCAGTATTTT.

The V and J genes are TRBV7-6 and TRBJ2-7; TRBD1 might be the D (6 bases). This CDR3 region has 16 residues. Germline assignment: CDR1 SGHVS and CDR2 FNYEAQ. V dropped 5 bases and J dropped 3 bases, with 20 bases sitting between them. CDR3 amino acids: CASSPTGSEGSYEQYF. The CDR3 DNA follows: TGTGCCAGCAGCCCGACAGGTTCGGAAGGGAGCTACGAGCAGTACTTC.

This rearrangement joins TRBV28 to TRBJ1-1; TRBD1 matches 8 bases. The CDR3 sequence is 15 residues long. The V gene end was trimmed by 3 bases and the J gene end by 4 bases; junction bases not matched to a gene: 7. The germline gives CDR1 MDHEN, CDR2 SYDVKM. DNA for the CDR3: TGTGCCAGCAGTTTGCGTGGACAGGGCGGCACTGAAGCTTTCTTT. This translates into CASSLRGQGGTEAFF.

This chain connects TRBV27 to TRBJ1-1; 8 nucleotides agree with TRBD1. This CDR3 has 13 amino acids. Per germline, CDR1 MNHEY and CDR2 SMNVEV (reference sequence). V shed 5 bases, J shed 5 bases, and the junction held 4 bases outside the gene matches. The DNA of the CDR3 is TGTGCCAGCAGTGACAGGGGAGGAACTGAAGCTTTCTTT. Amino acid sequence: CASSDRGGTEAFF.

CDR3 region: CASSLGKGLAANTQYF. In DNA form, the CDR3 reads TGTGCCAGCAGCTTAGGCAAGGGACTAGCTGCTAATACGCAGTATTTT. The rearrangement links TRBV7-3 to TRBJ2-3; TRBD2 agrees at 9 bases. Germline loops: CDR1 SGHTA, CDR2 FQGTGA. This CDR3 has 16 amino acids. V lost 2 bases to trimming and J lost 7 bases; unmatched junction nucleotides: 10.

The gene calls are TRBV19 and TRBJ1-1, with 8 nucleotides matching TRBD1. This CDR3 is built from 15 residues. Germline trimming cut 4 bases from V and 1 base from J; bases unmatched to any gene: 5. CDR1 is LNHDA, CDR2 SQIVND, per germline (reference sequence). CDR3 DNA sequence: TGTGCCAGTAGTAGCAGGGGGCGAGGGAACACTGAAGCTTTCTTT. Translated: CASSSRGRGNTEAFF.